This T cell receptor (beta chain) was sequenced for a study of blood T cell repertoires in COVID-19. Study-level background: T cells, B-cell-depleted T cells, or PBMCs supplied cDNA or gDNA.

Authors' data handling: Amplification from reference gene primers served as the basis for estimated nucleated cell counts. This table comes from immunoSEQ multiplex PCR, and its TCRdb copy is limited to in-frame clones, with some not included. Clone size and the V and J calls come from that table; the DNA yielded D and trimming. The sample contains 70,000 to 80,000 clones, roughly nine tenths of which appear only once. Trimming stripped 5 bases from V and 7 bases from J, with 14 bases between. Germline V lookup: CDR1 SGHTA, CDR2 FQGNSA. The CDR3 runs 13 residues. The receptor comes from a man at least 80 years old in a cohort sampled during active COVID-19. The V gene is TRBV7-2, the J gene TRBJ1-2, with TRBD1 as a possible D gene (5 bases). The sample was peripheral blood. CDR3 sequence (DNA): TGTGCCAGCAGCGCCCGAAGGGGCTTTGGCTACACCTTC. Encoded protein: CASSARRGFGYTF. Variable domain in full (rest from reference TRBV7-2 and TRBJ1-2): GAGVSQSPSNKVTEKGKDVELRCDPISGHTALYWYRQSLGQGLEFLIYFQGNSAPDKSGLPSDRFSAERTGGSVSTLTIQRTQQEDSAVYLCASSARRGFGYTFGSGTRLTVV.